Presented here are 18 T cell receptor beta chains from one specimen sequenced in a study of shared clonotypes between healthy human individuals. Generated by immunoSEQ multiplex PCR, the TCRdb table keeps only in-frame clones and is missing some. Of hundreds of thousands of clones listed, roughly 96% are singletons. As defined, naive CD8 cells were CD45RO-negative and positively selected for CCR7, with terminally differentiated effector memory CD45RA+ cells excluded. Sequencing was performed on naive CD8+ T cells sorted from blood. The receptor set was obtained from a woman between 25 and 40 years old in good health.

V is TRBV5-1 and J is TRBJ1-4; D might be TRBD1 (6 bases). Trimming cost V 7 bases and J 3 bases, with 13 bases left between them. Germline assignment: CDR1 SGHRS and CDR2 YFSETQ. The CDR3 runs 14 residues. The CDR3 region has the DNA TGCGCCAGCGCCTTGGCAGGGGCTAATGAAAAACTGTTTTTT. It is translated as CASALAGANEKLFF.

To note about this clone: Other DNA sequences in the sample encode the same CDR3. The chain recombines TRBV9 with TRBJ1-2; 7 nucleotides agree with TRBD1. CDR3 length equals 13 residues. Germline V gene sequence: CDR1 SGDLS, CDR2 YYNGEE. The J segment lost 4 bases and the V segment lost 0 bases, leaving 0 bases of the junction unmatched. CDR3 coding DNA: TGTGCCAGCAGCGTAGCAGGGGGCTATGGCTACACCTTC. This sequence encodes CASSVAGGYGYTF.

The chain combines TRBV18 with TRBJ2-7; D may correspond to TRBD1 or TRBD2 (5 bases each). CDR3 length: 16 residues. V lost 3 bases and J lost 3, with 18 bases in between. Germline CDR1 reads KGHSH; CDR2 reads LQKENI. CDR3 DNA sequence: TGTGCCAGCTCACCTACGGGGACCCTCGGAATCTACGAGCAGTACTTC. Encoded protein: CASSPTGTLGIYEQYF.

The chain uses TRBV28 and TRBJ2-2; 11 bases align to TRBD2. With V trimmed by 6 bases and J by 5 bases, 5 bases remained unmatched. Per the germline V gene, CDR1 is MDHEN and CDR2 is SYDVKM. The CDR3 totals 15 residues. The CDR3 DNA sequence: TGTGCCAGCAGAGCCGGGACTAGCGGAACCGGGGAGCTGTTTTTT. It specifies CASRAGTSGTGELFF.

CDR3 loop: CASSTGTSGFKETQYF. CDR3 sequence (DNA): TGTGCCAGCAGCACCGGGACTAGCGGGTTTAAAGAGACCCAGTACTTC. The J gene is TRBJ2-5, the V gene TRBV7-2, with TRBD2 matching over 12 bases. Per the germline V gene, CDR1 is SGHTA and CDR2 is FQGNSA. CDR3 length: 16 residues. Trimming removed 5 bases from V and 3 bases from J; junction bases left unmatched: 7.

V gene TRBV11-2 combines with J gene TRBJ2-7; 9 bases are a match to TRBD1. Unmatched junction bases numbered 15, after V lost 0 bases and J lost 3 bases. The CDR3 totals 19 residues. Germline-derived CDR1 and CDR2 are SGHAT and FQNNGV. CDR3 region: CASSLDLGQGHNYFYEQYF. DNA for the CDR3: TGTGCCAGCAGCTTAGATCTGGGACAGGGCCACAACTACTTCTACGAGCAGTACTTC.

The J gene is TRBJ2-6, the V gene TRBV27; the D is unclear. Trimming stripped 3 bases from V and 0 bases from J, with 18 bases between. Germline V gene data show CDR1 as MNHEY and CDR2 as SMNVEV (reference sequence). This CDR3 comprises 19 residues. CDR3 nucleotide sequence: TGTGCCAGCAGTTTGGGCGGATCCTTCTTAAACTCTGGGGCCAACGTCCTGACTTTC. It codes for CASSLGGSFLNSGANVLTF.

The rearrangement joins TRBV27 to TRBJ2-1; D is uncertain. The CDR3 length is 13 residues. CDR1 and CDR2 (germline): MNHEY, SMNVEV (reference sequence). The germline V and J ends were trimmed by 3 bases and 7 bases, with 10 bases remaining between them. CDR3 DNA: TGTGCCAGCAGTTTTGGGTCCCGGAATGAGCAGTTCTTC. This gives the protein CASSFGSRNEQFF.

V gene TRBV4-1 combines with J gene TRBJ1-1; D not certain. The CDR3 is 18 residues long. From germline, CDR1 is MGHRA and CDR2 YSYEKL. V dropped 4 bases and J dropped 0 bases, with 21 bases sitting between them. The CDR3 DNA follows: TGCGCCAGCAGCCTTCGGCCCAGCGGTTACGAGATGAACACTGAAGCTTTCTTT. It specifies CASSLRPSGYEMNTEAFF.

The rearrangement links TRBV7-9 to TRBJ2-7; D may correspond to TRBD1 or TRBD2 (5 bases each). V shed 5 bases and J shed 5 bases, with 22 bases lying between them. The CDR3 spans 16 residues. CDR1 and CDR2 (germline): SEHNR, FQNEAQ (reference sequence). The CDR3 reads CASSPTSAGTLDEQYF. Here the CDR3 DNA reads TGTGCCAGCAGCCCTACCTCGGCAGGGACCCTGGACGAGCAGTACTTC.

This sequence joins TRBV11-2 and TRBJ2-1; 9 bases are shared with TRBD1. Germline V gene sequence: CDR1 SGHAT, CDR2 FQNNGV. CDR3 length: 15 amino acids. The V gene end was trimmed by 6 bases and the J gene end by 10 bases; junction bases not matched to a gene: 13. The CDR3 spells CASRDPGQGRGEQFF. CDR3 bases: TGTGCCAGCAGGGATCCGGGACAGGGAAGAGGCGAGCAGTTCTTC.

The V gene is TRBV28, the J gene TRBJ1-5; no clear D. The CDR3 runs to 18 residues. Germline values: CDR1 MDHEN, CDR2 SYDVKM. The V end lost 5 bases, the J end lost 6 bases, and 26 bases lay between the germline ends. The CDR3 DNA follows: TGTGCCAGCAGTACCCCTTACCGAGCGGGAAAACCCCTTCAGCCCCAGCATTTT. Amino acids: CASSTPYRAGKPLQPQHF.

The CDR3 DNA reads TGTGCCAGCAGCGTAGGGGGAGCGGGAGTGTATGAGCAGTTCTTC. Amino acids: CASSVGGAGVYEQFF. The chain couples TRBV9 to TRBJ2-1; 8 nucleotides line up with TRBD2. The CDR3 is 15 residues long. The V gene's germline CDR1 is SGDLS and CDR2 YYNGEE. Unmatched junction bases numbered 7, after V lost 0 bases and J lost 8 bases.

The V gene is TRBV27, the J gene TRBJ2-7, with TRBD2 identical over 10 bases. Germline CDR1 reads MNHEY; CDR2 reads SMNVEV (reference sequence). This CDR3 comprises 15 residues. V shed 9 bases, J shed 4 bases, and the junction held 12 bases outside the gene matches. The CDR3 DNA reads TGTGCCAGTTCGTTCAGCGGACTAGCGGTATACGAGCAGTACTTC. Its protein product is CASSFSGLAVYEQYF.

This clone was counted only a few times. Other nucleotide sequences from this sample produce the same CDR3. The CDR3 DNA is TGTGCCAGCAGTTTATTGGGTAGCAATCAGCCCCAGCATTTT. Encoded protein: CASSLLGSNQPQHF. The chain couples TRBV28 to TRBJ1-5; D not certain. Germline V gene data show CDR1 as MDHEN and CDR2 as SYDVKM. The CDR3 consists of 14 residues. V was trimmed by 1 base and J by 0 bases, leaving 4 bases between them.

The V and J genes are TRBV14 and TRBJ1-2, with a weak D call TRBD1 (5 bases). CDR1 SGHDN and CDR2 FVKESK come from the germline V gene. This CDR3 comprises 15 residues. Trimming removed 5 bases from V and 4 bases from J, with 17 bases in between. The DNA of the CDR3 is TGTGCCAGCAGCTCCCGATGGGACGGATCCTATGGCTACACCTTC. Protein sequence: CASSSRWDGSYGYTF.

The gene calls are TRBV28 and TRBJ1-5, with D possibly matching TRBD1 (5 bases). V was cut by 5 bases and J by 0 bases, with 17 bases left in between. Germline V lookup: CDR1 MDHEN, CDR2 SYDVKM. This CDR3 has 17 amino acids. This CDR3 reads CASSRPRQIFSNQPQHF. The CDR3 region has the DNA TGTGCCAGCAGTCGACCACGACAGATTTTTAGCAATCAGCCCCAGCATTTT.

The rearrangement links TRBV5-1 to TRBJ2-7; the D gene is possibly TRBD2 (6 bases). The ends were cut back, 7 bases at V and 5 bases at J, with 13 bases in the middle. This CDR3 is 12 amino acids long. The germline gives CDR1 SGHRS, CDR2 YFSETQ. CDR3 sequence (DNA): TGCGCCAGCCGGTGGGGGAGGAACGAGCAGTACTTC. This sequence encodes CASRWGRNEQYF.